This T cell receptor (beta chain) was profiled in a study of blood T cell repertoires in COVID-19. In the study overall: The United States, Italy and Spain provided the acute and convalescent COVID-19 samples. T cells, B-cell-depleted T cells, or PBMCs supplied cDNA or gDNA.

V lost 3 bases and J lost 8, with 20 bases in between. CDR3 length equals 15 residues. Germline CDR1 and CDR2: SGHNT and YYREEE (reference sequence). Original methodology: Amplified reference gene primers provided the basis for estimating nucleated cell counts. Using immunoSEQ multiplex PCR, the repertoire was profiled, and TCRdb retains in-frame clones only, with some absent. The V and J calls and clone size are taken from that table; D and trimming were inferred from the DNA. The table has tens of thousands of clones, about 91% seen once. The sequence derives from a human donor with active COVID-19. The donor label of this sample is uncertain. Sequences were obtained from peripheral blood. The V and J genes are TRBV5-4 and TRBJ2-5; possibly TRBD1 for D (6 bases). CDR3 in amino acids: CASSYLGGSMETQYF. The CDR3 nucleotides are TGTGCCAGCAGCTATCTAGGGGGTAGCATGGAAACCCAGTACTTC.